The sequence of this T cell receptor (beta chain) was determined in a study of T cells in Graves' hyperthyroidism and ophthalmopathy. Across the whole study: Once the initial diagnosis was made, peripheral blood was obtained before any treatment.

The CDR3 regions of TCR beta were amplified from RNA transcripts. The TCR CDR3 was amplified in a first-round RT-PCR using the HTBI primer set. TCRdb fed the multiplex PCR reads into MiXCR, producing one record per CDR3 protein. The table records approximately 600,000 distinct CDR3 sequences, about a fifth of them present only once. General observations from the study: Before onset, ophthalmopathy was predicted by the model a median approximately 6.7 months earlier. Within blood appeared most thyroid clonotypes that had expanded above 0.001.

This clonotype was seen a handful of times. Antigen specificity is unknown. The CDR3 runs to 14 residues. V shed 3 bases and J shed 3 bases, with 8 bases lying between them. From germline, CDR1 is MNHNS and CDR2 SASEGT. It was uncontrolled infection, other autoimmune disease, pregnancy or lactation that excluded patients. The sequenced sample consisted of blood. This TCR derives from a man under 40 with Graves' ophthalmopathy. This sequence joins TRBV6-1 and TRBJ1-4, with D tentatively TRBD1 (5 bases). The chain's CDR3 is CASSDRGANEKLFF. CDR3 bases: TGTGCCAGCAGTGATAGGGGTGCTAATGAAAAACTGTTTTTT.